The table lists the clone carrying this T cell receptor beta chain with a few counts. Its antigen remains unknown. Arm-PCR of CDR3 regions and iRepertoire HTBI primers were the basis on which TCR beta libraries were built. In TCRdb, the multiplex PCR reads were re-called with MiXCR into one record per CDR3 protein. The sample carries some 450,000 distinct CDR3 sequences, about 20% recorded once. Time point noted: persistent/refractory GD, antithyroid drugs over 5 years with positive TRAb. The TCR library used RNA extracted from PBMCs. The data derive from a study of regulatory T cells in long-lasting Graves disease. General study points: Sample size, which was small, may have reduced accuracy.

CDR3 length: 13 amino acids. V was shortened by 2 bases and J by 1 base, with 8 bases between the two germline ends. Germline loops: CDR1 DFQATT, CDR2 SNEGSKA (reference sequence). The input for sequencing was peripheral blood mononuclear cells (PBMCs), taken when the disease was refractory, from a patient treated with antithyroid drugs. This sequence originates from a female donor with Graves disease. V is TRBV20-1 and J is TRBJ1-1, with D perhaps TRBD1 (6 bases). The CDR3 DNA reads TGCAGTGCTAGACCACAGGGGAACACTGAAGCTTTCTTT. Encoded protein: CSARPQGNTEAFF.